This T cell receptor beta chain is from a study of cytomegalovirus exposure and HLA in healthy donors. This clone is a singleton in its sample. Assay used: immunoSEQ multiplex PCR; TCRdb lists only in-frame clones, some missing. This sample has some 140,000 clones, with approximately 84% found just once. Germline assignment: CDR1 KGHSH and CDR2 LQKENI. The CDR3 runs 15 residues. V was trimmed by 2 bases and J by 1 base, leaving 12 bases between them. This chain links TRBV18 with TRBJ2-7; possible D gene TRBD1, 5 bases. Material for sequencing was PBMCs. This TCR was recovered from a woman younger than 45 in good health and CMV-seronegative. CDR3 loop: CASSPLAGNSYEQYF. The CDR3 nucleotides are TGTGCCAGCTCACCATTGGCAGGGAATTCCTACGAGCAGTACTTC. Variable domain in full (rest from reference TRBV18 and TRBJ2-7): NAGVMQNPRHLVRRRGQEARLRCSPMKGHSHVYWYRQLPEEGLKFMVYLQKENIIDESGMPKERFSAEFPKEGPSILRIQQVVRGDSAAYFCASSPLAGNSYEQYFGPGTRLTVT.